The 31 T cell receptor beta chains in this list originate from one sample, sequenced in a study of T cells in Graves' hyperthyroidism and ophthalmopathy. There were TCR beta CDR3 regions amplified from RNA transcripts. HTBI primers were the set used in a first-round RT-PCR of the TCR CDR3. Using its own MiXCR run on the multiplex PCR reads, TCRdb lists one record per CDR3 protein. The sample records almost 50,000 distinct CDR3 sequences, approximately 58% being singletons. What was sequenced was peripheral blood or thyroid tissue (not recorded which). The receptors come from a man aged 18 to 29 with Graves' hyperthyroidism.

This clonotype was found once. The CDR3 bases are TGTGCCAGCAGCCTAGGGTTTGCTAATGAAAAACTGTTTTTT. It encodes CASSLGFANEKLFF. The chain employs TRBV7-9 and TRBJ1-4; no clear D gene. V was cut by 5 bases and J by 3 bases, with 10 bases left in between. CDR1 SEHNR and CDR2 FQNEAQ come from the germline V gene (reference sequence). This CDR3 spans 14 amino acids.

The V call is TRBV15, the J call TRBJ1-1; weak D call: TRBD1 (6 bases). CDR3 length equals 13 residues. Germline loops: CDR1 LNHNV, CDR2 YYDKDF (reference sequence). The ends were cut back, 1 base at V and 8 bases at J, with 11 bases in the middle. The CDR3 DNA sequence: TGTGCCACCAGCAGAGGAGGCAGGGGCGAAGCTTTCTTT. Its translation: CATSRGGRGEAFF.

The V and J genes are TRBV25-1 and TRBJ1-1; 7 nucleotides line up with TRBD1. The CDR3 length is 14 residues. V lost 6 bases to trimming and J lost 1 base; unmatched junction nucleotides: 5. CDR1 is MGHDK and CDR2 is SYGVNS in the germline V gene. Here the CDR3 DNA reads TGTGCCAGCAGACAGGGGTTGCCGAACACTGAAGCTTTCTTT. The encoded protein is CASRQGLPNTEAFF.

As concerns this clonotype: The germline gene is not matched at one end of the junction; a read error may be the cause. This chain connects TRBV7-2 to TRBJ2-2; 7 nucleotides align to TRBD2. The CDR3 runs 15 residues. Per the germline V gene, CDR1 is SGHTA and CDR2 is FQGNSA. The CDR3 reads CASSDSGMYTGELFF. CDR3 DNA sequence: TGCGCCAGCAGTGACAGCGGGATGTACACCGGGGAGCTGTTTTTT.

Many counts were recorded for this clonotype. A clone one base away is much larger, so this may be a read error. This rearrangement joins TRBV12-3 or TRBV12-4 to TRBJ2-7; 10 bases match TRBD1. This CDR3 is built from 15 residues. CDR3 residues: CASSQPGTGVYERYF. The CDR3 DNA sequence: TGTGCCAGCAGTCAGCCCGGGACAGGGGTGTACGAGCGGTACTTC.

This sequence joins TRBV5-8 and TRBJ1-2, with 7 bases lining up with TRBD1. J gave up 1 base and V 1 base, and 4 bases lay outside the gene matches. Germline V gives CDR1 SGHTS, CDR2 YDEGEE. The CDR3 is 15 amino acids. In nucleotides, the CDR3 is TGTGCCAGCAGCTTGATAAGGGGGCATAACTATGGCTACACCTTC. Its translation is CASSLIRGHNYGYTF. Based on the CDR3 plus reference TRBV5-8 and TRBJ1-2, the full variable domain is EAGVTQSPTHLIKTRGQQATLRCSPISGHTSVYWYQQALGLGLQFLLWYDEGEERNRGNFPPRFSGRQFPNYSSELNVNALELEDSALYLCASSLIRGHNYGYTFGSGTRLTVV.

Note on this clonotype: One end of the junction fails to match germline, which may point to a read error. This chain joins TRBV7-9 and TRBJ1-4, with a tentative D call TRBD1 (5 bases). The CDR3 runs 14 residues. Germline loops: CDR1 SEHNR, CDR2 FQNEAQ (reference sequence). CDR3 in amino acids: CASSRNTGSEKLFF. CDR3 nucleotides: TGCGCCAGCAGCCGAAACACAGGTAGCGAAAAACTGTTTTTT.

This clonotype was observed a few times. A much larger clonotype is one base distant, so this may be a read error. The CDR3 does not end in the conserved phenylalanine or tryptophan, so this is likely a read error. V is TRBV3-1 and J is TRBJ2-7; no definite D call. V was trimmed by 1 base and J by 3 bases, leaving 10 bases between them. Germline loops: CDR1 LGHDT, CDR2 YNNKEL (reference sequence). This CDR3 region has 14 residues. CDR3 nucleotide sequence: TGTGCCAGCAGCCAAGCGGTACCCCTCTACGAGCAGTACTCC. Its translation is CASSQAVPLYEQYS.

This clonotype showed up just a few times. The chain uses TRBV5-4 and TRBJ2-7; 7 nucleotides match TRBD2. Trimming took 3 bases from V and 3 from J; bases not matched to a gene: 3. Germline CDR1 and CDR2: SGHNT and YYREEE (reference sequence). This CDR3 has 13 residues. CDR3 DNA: TGTGCCAGCAGCTGGGACTATAACTACGAGCAGTACTTC. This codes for CASSWDYNYEQYF. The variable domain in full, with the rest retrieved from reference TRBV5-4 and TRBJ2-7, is ETGVTQSPTHLIKTRGQQVTLRCSSQSGHNTVSWYQQALGQGPQFIFQYYREEENGRGNFPPRFSGLQFPNYSSELNVNALELDDSALYLCASSWDYNYEQYFGPGTRLTVT.

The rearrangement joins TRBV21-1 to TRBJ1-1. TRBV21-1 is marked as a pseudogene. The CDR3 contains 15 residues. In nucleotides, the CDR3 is TGTGCCAGCACACAAGCGGCGCGGGGACTCACTGAAGCTTTCTTT. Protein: CASTQAARGLTEAFF.

This CDR3 is CASSLESGAIYGYTF. CDR3 bases: TGCGCCAGCAGCCTGGAGTCCGGGGCCATCTATGGCTACACCTTC. The chain combines TRBV5-1 with TRBJ1-2; D possibly corresponds to TRBD1 (5 bases). CDR3 length: 15 amino acids. Germline V gene lookup returns CDR1 SGHRS and CDR2 YFSETQ. V was pared by 4 bases and J by 4 bases, with 17 bases between.

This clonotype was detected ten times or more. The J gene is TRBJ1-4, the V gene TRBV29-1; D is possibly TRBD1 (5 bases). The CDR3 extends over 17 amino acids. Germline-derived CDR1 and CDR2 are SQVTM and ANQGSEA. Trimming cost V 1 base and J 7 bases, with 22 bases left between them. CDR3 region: CSVEVSPGRDPSEKLFF. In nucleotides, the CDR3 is TGCAGCGTTGAAGTGTCCCCGGGCCGGGACCCCTCTGAAAAACTGTTTTTT.

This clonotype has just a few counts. CDR3 DNA: TGTGCCAGCTCATGGTCCCGGGACAGGCGCAAGGACTCCTACGAGCAGTACTTC. This translates into CASSWSRDRRKDSYEQYF. The chain uses TRBV7-8 and TRBJ2-7; TRBD1 agrees at 8 bases. Unmatched junction bases numbered 18, after V lost 8 bases and J lost 0 bases. Germline CDR1 and CDR2: SGHVS and FQNEAQ. The CDR3 is made up of 18 amino acids.

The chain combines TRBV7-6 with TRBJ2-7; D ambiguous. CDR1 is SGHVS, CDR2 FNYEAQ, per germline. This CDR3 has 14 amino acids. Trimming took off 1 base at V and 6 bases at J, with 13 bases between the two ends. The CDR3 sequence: CASSLGRSPSEQYF. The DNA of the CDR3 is TGTGCCAGCAGCTTAGGACGGAGCCCTTCCGAGCAGTACTTC.

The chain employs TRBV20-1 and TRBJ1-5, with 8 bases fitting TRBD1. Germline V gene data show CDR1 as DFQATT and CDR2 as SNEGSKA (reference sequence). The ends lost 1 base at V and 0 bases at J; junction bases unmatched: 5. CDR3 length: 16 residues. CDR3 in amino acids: CSARAQGAYSNQPQHF. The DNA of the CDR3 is TGCAGTGCTAGAGCGCAGGGGGCTTATAGCAATCAGCCCCAGCATTTT.

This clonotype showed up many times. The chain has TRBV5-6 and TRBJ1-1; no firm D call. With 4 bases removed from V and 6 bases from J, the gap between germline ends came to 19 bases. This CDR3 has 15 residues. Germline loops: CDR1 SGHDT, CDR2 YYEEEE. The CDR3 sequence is CASSPKYGEGAEAFF. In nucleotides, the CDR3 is TGTGCCAGCAGCCCTAAGTATGGTGAGGGCGCTGAAGCTTTCTTT. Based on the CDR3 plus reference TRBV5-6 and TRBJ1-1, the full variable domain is DAGVTQSPTHLIKTRGQQVTLRCSPKSGHDTVSWYQQALGQGPQFIFQYYEEEERQRGNFPDRFSGHQFPNYSSELNVNALLLGDSALYLCASSPKYGEGAEAFFGQGTRLTVV.

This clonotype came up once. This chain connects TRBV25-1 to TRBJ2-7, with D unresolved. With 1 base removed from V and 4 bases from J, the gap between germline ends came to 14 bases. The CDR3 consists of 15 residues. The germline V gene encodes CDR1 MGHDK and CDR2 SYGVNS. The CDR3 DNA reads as TGTGCCAGCAGTGAATCTCCAGCGTCCGGGTACGAGCAGTACTTC. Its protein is CASSESPASGYEQYF.

CDR3 in amino acids: CASSSRDSSYEQYF. CDR3 sequence (DNA): TGTGCCAGCAGTTCCAGGGACAGCTCCTACGAGCAGTACTTC. V is TRBV6-5 and J is TRBJ2-7, with TRBD1 identical over 7 bases. CDR1 and CDR2 from the germline V gene are MNHEY and SVGAGI. This CDR3 is 14 amino acids long. The V and J ends lost 4 bases and 0 bases, in that order; junction bases with no gene match: 3.

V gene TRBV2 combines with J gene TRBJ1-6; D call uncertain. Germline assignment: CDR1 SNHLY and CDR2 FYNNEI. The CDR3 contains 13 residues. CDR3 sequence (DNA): TGTGCTGGGGTTGGAGCCTATAATTCACCCCTCCACTTT. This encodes CAGVGAYNSPLHF.

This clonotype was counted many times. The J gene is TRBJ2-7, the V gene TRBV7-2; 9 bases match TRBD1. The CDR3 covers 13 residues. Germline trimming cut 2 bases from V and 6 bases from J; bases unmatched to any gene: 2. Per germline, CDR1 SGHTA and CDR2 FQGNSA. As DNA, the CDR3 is TGTGCCAGCAGCTTAAGACAGGGGGGCGAGCAGTACTTC. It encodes CASSLRQGGEQYF.

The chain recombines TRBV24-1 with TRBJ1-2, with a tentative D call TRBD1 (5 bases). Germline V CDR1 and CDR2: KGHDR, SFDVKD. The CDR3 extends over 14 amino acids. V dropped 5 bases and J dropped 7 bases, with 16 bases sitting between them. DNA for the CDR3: TGTGCCACCAGTGTTTCGGACGGAAGGGGTGGCTACACCTTC. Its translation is CATSVSDGRGGYTF.

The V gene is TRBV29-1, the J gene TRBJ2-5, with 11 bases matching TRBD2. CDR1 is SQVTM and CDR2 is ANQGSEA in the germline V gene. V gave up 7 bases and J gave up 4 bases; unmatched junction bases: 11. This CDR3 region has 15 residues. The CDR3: CSAPLAGVEGETQYF. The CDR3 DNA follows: TGCAGCGCTCCACTAGCGGGAGTGGAAGGAGAGACCCAGTACTTC. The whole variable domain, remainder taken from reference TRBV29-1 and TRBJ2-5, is SAVISQKPSRDICQRGTSLTIQCQVDSQVTMMFWYRQQPGQSLTLIATANQGSEATYESGFVIDKFPISRPNLTFSTLTVSNMSPEDSSIYLCSAPLAGVEGETQYFGPGTRLLVL.

Here the CDR3 reads CASSYGWPQYF. The CDR3 coding sequence is TGTGCCAGCAGTTACGGGTGGCCCCAGTACTTC. The chain recombines TRBV6-5 with TRBJ2-5; no reliable D call. The V end lost 2 bases, the J end lost 9 bases, and 7 bases lay between the germline ends. The CDR3 has 11 residues. Germline CDR1 and CDR2: MNHEY and SVGAGI.

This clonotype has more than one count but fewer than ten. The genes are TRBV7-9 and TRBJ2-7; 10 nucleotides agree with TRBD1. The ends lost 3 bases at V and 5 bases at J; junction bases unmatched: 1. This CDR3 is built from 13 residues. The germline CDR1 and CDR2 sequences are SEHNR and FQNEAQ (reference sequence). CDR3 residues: CASSFGQGDEQYF. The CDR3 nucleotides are TGTGCCAGCAGCTTCGGACAGGGGGACGAGCAGTACTTC.

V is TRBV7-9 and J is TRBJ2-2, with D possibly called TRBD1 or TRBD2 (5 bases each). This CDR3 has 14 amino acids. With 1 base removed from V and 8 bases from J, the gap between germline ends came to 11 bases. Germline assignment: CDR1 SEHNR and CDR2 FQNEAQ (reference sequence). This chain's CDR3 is CASSLGGRAGELFF. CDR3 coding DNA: TGTGCCAGCAGCTTAGGGGGACGGGCTGGGGAGCTGTTTTTT.

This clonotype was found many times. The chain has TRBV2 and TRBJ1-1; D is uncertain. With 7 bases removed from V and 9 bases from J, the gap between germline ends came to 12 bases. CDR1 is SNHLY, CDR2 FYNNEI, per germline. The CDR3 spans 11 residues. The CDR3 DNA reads TGTGCCAGCATGTCGACGGGCCAAGCTTTCTTT. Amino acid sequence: CASMSTGQAFF.

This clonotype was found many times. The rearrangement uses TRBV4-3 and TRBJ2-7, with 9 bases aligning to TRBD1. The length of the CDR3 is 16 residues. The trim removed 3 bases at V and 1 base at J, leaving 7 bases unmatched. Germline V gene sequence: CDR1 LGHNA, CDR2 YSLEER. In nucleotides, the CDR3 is TGCGCCAGCAGCCATTCTTGGACAGGGGAATCCTACGAGCAGTACTTC. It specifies CASSHSWTGESYEQYF.

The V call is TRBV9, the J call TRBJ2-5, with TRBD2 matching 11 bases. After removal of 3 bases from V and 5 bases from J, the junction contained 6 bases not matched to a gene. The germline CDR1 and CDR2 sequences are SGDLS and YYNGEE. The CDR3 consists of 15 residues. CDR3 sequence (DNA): TGTGCCAGCAGCGGAACTAGCGGGGGTGGGGAGACCCAGTACTTC. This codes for CASSGTSGGGETQYF.

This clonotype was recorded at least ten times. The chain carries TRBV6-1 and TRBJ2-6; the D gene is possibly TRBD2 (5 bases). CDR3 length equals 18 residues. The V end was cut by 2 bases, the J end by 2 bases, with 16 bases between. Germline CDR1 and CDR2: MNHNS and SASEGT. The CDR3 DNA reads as TGTGCCAGCAGTGAAATCCCAATAGTGGAGGCTGGGGCCAACGTCCTGACTTTC. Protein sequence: CASSEIPIVEAGANVLTF.

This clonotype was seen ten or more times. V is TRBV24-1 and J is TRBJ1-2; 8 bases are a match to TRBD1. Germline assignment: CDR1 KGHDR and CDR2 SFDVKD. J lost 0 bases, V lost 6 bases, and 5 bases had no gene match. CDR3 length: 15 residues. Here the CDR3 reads CATSPTRGPNYGYTF. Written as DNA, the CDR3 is TGTGCCACCAGTCCAACCAGGGGGCCTAACTATGGCTACACCTTC.

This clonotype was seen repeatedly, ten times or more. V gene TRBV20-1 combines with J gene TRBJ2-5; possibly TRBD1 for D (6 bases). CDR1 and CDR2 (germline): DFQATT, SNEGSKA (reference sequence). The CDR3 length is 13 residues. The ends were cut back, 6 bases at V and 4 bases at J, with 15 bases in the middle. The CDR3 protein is CSAPPDSGETQYF. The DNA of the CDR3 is TGCAGTGCGCCCCCGGACAGCGGAGAGACCCAGTACTTC.